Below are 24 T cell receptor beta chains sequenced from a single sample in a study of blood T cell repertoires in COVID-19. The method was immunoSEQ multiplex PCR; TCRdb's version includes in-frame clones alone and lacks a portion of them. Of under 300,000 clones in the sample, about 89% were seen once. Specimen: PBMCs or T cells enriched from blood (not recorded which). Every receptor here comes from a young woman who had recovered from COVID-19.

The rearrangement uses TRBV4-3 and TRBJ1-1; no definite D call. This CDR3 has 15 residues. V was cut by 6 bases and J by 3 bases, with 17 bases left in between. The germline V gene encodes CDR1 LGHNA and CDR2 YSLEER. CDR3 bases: TGCGCCAGCAGTACCATCGGCCTACGGGACACTGAAGCTTTCTTT. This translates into CASSTIGLRDTEAFF.

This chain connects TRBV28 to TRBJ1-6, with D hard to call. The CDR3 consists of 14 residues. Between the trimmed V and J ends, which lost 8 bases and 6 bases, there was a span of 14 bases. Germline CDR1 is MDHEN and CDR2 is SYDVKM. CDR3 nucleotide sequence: TGTGCCAGCGGGCTATGGACTATTAATTCACCCCTCCACTTT. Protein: CASGLWTINSPLHF.

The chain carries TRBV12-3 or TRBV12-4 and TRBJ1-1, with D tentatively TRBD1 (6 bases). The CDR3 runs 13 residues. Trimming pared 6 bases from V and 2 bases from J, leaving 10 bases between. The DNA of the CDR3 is TGTGCCAGCAGCGAGGGGGACAACACTGAAGCTTTCTTT. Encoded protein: CASSEGDNTEAFF.

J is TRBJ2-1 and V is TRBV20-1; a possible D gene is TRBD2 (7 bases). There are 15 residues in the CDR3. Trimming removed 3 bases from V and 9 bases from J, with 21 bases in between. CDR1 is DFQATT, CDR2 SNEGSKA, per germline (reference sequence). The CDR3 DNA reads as TGCAGTGCTAGTTTGCCGGGGGGCGGAGTCGGTGAGCAGTTCTTC. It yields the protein CSASLPGGGVGEQFF.

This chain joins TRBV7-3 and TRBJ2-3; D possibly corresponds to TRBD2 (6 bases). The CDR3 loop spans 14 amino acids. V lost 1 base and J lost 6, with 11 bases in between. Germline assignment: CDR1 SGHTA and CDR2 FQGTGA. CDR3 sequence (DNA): TGTGCCAGCAGCTTAAGGTTTCGGGGGGATACGCAGTATTTT. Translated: CASSLRFRGDTQYF.

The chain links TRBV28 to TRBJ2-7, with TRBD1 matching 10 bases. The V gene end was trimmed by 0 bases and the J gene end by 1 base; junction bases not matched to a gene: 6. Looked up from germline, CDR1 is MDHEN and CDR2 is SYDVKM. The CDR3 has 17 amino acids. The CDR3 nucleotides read TGTGCCAGCAGTTTATGGGGGGACAGGGGTTCGTCCTACGAGCAGTACTTC. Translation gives CASSLWGDRGSSYEQYF.

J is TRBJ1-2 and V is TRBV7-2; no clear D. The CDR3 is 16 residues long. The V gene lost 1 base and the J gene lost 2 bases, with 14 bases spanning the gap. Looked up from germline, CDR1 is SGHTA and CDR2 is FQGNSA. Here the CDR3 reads CASSLVSTGPNYGYTF. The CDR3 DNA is TGTGCCAGCAGCTTAGTATCGACTGGCCCCAACTATGGCTACACCTTC.

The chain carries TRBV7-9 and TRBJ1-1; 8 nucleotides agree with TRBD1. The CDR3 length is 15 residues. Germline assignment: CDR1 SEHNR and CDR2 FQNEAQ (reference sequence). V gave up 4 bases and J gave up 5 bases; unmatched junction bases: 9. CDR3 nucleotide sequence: TGTGCCAGCAGCTCACCCCCGGACAGGGAGACTGAAGCTTTCTTT. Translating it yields CASSSPPDRETEAFF.

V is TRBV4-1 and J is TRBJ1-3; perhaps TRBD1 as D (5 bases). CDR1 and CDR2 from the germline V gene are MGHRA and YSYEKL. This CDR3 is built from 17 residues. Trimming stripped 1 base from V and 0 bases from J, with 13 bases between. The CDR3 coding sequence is TGCGCCAGCAGCCAAGGACAGCGTGAGAGCTCTGGAAACACCATATATTTT. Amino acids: CASSQGQRESSGNTIYF.

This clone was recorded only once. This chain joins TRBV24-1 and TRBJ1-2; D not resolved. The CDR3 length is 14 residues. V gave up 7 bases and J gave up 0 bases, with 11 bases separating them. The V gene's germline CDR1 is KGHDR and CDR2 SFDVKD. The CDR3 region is CATSPTHANYGYTF. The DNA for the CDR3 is TGTGCCACCAGCCCTACCCACGCTAACTATGGCTACACCTTC.

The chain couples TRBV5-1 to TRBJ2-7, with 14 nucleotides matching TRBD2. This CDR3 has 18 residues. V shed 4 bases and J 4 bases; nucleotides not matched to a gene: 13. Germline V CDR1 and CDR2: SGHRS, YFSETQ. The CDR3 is CASSLLGTSGSVVYEQYF. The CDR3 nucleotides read TGCGCCAGCAGCCTCCTAGGGACTAGCGGGAGTGTTGTGTACGAGCAGTACTTC.

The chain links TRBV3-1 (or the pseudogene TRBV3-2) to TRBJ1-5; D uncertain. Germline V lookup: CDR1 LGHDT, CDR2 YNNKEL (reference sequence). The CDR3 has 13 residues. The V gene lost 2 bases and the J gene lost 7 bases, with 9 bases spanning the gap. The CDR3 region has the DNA TGTGCCAGCAGCCAAAGAGGGAACCAGCCCCAGCATTTT. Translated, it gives CASSQRGNQPQHF.

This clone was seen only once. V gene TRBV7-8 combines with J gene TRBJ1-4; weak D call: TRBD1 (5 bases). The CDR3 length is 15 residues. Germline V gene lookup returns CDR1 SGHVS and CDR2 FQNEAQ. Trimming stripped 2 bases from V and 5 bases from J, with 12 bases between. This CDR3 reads CASSLLGRVNEKLFF. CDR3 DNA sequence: TGTGCCAGCAGCTTATTGGGCAGGGTCAATGAAAAACTGTTTTTT.

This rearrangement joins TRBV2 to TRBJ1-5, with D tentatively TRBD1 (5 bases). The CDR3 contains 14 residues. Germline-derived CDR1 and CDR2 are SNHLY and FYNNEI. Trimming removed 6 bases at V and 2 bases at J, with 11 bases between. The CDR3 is CASSGSRGNQPQHF. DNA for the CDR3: TGTGCCAGCAGCGGGTCCAGGGGCAATCAGCCCCAGCATTTT.

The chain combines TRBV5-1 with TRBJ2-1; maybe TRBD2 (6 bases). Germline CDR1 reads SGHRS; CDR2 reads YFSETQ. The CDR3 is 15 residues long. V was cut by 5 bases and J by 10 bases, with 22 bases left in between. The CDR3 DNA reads TGCGCCAGCAGTTCTGTTACTACTAACGCGGGGGAGCAGTTCTTC. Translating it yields CASSSVTTNAGEQFF.

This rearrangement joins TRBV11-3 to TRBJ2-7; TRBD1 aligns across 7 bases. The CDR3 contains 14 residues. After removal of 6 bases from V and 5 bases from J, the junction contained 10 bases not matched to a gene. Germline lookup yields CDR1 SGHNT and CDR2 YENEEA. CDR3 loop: CASSFPDRDNEQYF. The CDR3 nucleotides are TGTGCCAGCAGTTTCCCCGACAGGGACAACGAGCAGTACTTC.

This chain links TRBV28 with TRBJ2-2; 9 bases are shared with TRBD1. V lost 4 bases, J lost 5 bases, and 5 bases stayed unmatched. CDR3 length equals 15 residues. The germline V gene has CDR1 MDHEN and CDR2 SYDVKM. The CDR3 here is CASSWDRVGTGELFF. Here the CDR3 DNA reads TGTGCCAGCAGTTGGGACAGGGTGGGAACCGGGGAGCTGTTTTTT.

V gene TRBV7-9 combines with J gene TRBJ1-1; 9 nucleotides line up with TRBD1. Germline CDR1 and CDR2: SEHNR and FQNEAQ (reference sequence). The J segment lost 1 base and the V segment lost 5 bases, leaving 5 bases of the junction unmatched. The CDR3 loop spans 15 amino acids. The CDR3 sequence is CASSHLGQGNTEAFF. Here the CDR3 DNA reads TGTGCCAGCAGCCACTTGGGACAGGGGAACACTGAAGCTTTCTTT.

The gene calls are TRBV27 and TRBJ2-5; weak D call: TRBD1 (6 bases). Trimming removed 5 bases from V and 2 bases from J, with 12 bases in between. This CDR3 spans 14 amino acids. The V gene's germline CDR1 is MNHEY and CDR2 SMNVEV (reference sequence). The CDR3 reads CASSLRDTQETQYF. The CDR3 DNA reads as TGTGCCAGCAGTCTCCGGGACACACAAGAGACCCAGTACTTC.

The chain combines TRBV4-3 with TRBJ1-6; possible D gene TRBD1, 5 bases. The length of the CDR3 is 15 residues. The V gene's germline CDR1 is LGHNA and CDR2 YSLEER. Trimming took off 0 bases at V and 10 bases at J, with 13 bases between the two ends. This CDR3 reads CASSQDRGVGSPLHF. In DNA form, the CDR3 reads TGCGCCAGCAGCCAAGATCGGGGGGTAGGGTCACCCCTCCACTTT.

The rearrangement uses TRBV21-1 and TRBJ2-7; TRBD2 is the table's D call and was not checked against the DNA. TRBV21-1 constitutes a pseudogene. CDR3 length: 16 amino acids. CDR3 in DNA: TGTGCCAGCAGCAAACACCCGGTGGTAGACTCCTACGAGCAGTACTTC. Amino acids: CASSKHPVVDSYEQYF.

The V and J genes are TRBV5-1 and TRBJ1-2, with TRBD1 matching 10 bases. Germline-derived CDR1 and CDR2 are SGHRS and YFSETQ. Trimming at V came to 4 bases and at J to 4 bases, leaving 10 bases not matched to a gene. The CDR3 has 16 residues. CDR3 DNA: TGCGCCAGCAGCCCGTGGACAGGGGGGACCTCCTATGGCTACACCTTC. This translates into CASSPWTGGTSYGYTF.

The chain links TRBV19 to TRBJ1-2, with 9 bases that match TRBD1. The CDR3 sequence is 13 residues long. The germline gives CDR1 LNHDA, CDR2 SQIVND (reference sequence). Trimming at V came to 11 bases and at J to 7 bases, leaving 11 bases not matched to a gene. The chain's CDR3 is CASERTGEAGYTF. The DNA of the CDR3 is TGTGCCTCCGAGAGGACAGGGGAAGCTGGCTACACCTTC.

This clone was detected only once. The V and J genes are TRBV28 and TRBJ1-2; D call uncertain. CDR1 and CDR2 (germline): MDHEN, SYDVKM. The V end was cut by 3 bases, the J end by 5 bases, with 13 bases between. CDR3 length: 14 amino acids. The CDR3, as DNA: TGTGCCAGCAGTTTCTTATTGGGCTCTTATGGCTACACCTTC. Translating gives CASSFLLGSYGYTF.